The T cell receptor (beta chain) under discussion was sequenced for a study of shared clonotypes between healthy human individuals. Study-wide results and caveats: Clonotypes shared by all four sorted-subset donors had higher generation probabilities than non-shared clonotypes. Shared across a few donors were roughly 5% of the naive CD4 clonotypes. Estimated richness was generally greater in naive than memory subsets.

Germline trimming cut 3 bases from V and 2 bases from J; bases unmatched to any gene: 9. Germline assignment: CDR1 LGHNA and CDR2 YNFKEQ. The CDR3 consists of 16 residues. Each sorted subset replicate got 200 ng genomic DNA, approximately 27,000 genomes. Some clones are missing from TCRdb's copy, which holds only in-frame ones; the method was immunoSEQ multiplex PCR. In the table there are 550,000 to 650,000 clones, approximately 96% of which are singletons. On this clone: No antigen is known for it.

Naive CD8 cells lacked CD45RO and underwent positive selection for CCR7, leaving out terminally differentiated effector memory CD45RA+ cells. The sequence derives from a woman in her 30s in good health. The chain joins TRBV4-2 to TRBJ2-7; TRBD2 matches 8 bases. The sample was naive CD8+ T cells sorted from blood. The CDR3 reads CASSHALGTRAYEQYF. CDR3 bases: TGTGCCAGCAGCCACGCCCTGGGGACTAGGGCCTACGAGCAGTACTTC.